This T cell receptor beta chain was recovered during a study of T cell responses to AZD1222 COVID-19 vaccine. CDR3 length: 14 residues. Assay used: immunoSEQ multiplex PCR; TCRdb lists only in-frame clones, some missing. The table shows 130,000 to 150,000 clones, with over 75% occurring only once. The sample consisted of peripheral blood, taken on day 0 of AZD1222 vaccination. The gene calls are TRBV21-1 and TRBJ2-3; TRBD1, the table's D call, lacks a check against the DNA. TRBV21-1 counts as a pseudogene. This receptor was identified in an adult in good health. CDR3 DNA sequence: TGTGCCAGCAGCATACAGGGGGGGACAGATACGCAGTATTTT. Its protein is CASSIQGGTDTQYF.